These 18 T cell receptor beta chains were all obtained from the same sample, sequenced in a study of blood T cells in healthy people across ages. The authors ran a second PCR of roughly 6 to 12 cycles using a sample-barcoded 5' primer and a J-beta primer mix. TCRdb re-analysed the 5' RACE reads in MiXCR, keeping a single row per CDR3 protein. Of 750,000 to 950,000 distinct CDR3 sequences in the sample, 25% to 30% were seen once. Another study also made use of these data, one on T cells of mothers and their children.

Sequencing was carried out using blood. These receptors were obtained from a woman in her thirties or forties in good health.

Only a few counts were recorded for this clonotype. CDR3 nucleotides: TGTGCCACCCCATGGAGGGGGGATCAGCCCCAGCATTTT. Translation: CATPWRGDQPQHF. The chain employs TRBV21-1 and TRBJ1-5; the table's D call, TRBD1, was not checked against the DNA. TRBV21-1 is a known pseudogene. The CDR3 length is 13 residues.

The chain recombines TRBV27 with TRBJ1-4; D call uncertain. V lost 8 bases and J 2 bases, leaving 9 bases between the germline ends. The CDR3 contains 13 residues. Germline lookup yields CDR1 MNHEY and CDR2 SMNVEV (reference sequence). CDR3: CASGKGTNEKLFF. CDR3 nucleotides: TGTGCCAGCGGAAAAGGGACTAATGAAAAACTGTTTTTT.

This chain joins TRBV20-1 and TRBJ1-1, with D possibly being TRBD1 (5 bases). Per the germline V gene, CDR1 is DFQATT and CDR2 is SNEGSKA (reference sequence). The CDR3 has 11 amino acids. Deletions cut 5 bases from V and 11 bases from J, with 15 bases between. The CDR3 protein is CSALGPAGAFF. CDR3 DNA: TGCAGTGCTTTGGGGCCAGCTGGGGCTTTCTTT.

This clonotype was seen a handful of times. This sequence joins TRBV7-6 and TRBJ2-3; D possibly uses TRBD1 or TRBD2 (5 bases each). Between the trimmed V and J ends, which lost 6 bases and 2 bases, there was a span of 15 bases. Germline assignment: CDR1 SGHVS and CDR2 FNYEAQ. The CDR3 loop spans 15 amino acids. The CDR3: CASSSPGAATDTQYF. CDR3 DNA sequence: TGTGCCAGCAGTTCCCCCGGGGCCGCCACAGATACGCAGTATTTT.

This clonotype was seen at least ten times. CDR3 residues: CASSLVGQQPYEQYF. CDR3 DNA sequence: TGTGCCAGCAGTTTAGTTGGCCAGCAGCCCTACGAGCAGTACTTC. The V and J genes are TRBV12-3 or TRBV12-4 and TRBJ2-7; D is unclear. This CDR3 comprises 15 residues. Trimming left V 1 base short and J 2 bases short, with 12 bases between.

The DNA of the CDR3 is TGTGCCAGCAGCGTAGACGGCGGAAACTCCTACAATGAGCAGTTCTTC. It is translated as CASSVDGGNSYNEQFF. V and J are TRBV9 and TRBJ2-1; D gene unclear. The V gene lost 0 bases and the J gene lost 0 bases, with 10 bases spanning the gap. The CDR3 is 16 residues long. Germline CDR1 reads SGDLS; CDR2 reads YYNGEE.

There are a few counts of this clonotype. This rearrangement joins TRBV7-8 to TRBJ2-5; TRBD2 agrees at 7 bases. Trimming took 0 bases from V and 3 from J; bases not matched to a gene: 4. This CDR3 is 15 amino acids long. Germline CDR1 is SGHVS and CDR2 is FQNEAQ. CDR3 protein: CASSLAGGNKETQYF. DNA for the CDR3: TGTGCCAGCAGCTTAGCGGGGGGGAACAAAGAGACCCAGTACTTC.

This clonotype was seen ten or more times. V is TRBV6-8 and J is TRBJ2-5; unclear D gene. Germline loops: CDR1 MNHGY, CDR2 SAAAGT. The CDR3 has 14 amino acids. Trimming took 0 bases from V and 5 from J, leaving 10 bases between them. CDR3 nucleotide sequence: TGTGCCAGCAGTTACTCGTTAGTACAGGAGACCCAGTACTTC. This codes for CASSYSLVQETQYF.

The chain recombines TRBV2 with TRBJ2-1, with D maybe TRBD2 (6 bases). The CDR3 spans 12 residues. Germline CDR1 reads SNHLY; CDR2 reads FYNNEI. Trimming cost V 7 bases and J 10 bases, with 14 bases left between them. CDR3 coding DNA: TGTGCCAGCACGGGCAGGGCGGGAGAGCAGTTCTTC. Residues: CASTGRAGEQFF.

The gene calls are TRBV6-5 and TRBJ2-1; 7 bases are a match to TRBD1. V was clipped by 6 bases and J by 10 bases; unmatched bases: 15. The CDR3 covers 15 residues. Germline V lookup: CDR1 MNHEY, CDR2 SVGAGI. The CDR3 is CASSQTGTATYEQFF. The CDR3 DNA sequence: TGTGCCAGCAGCCAAACCGGGACAGCCACCTACGAGCAGTTCTTC.

This clonotype was recorded once. The chain recombines TRBV4-1 with TRBJ2-1; D ambiguous. The CDR3 covers 15 residues. The V gene's germline CDR1 is MGHRA and CDR2 YSYEKL. Deletions cut 0 bases from V and 2 bases from J, with 8 bases between. CDR3 protein: CASSQDFTAYNEQFF. CDR3 coding DNA: TGCGCCAGCAGCCAAGACTTCACTGCCTACAATGAGCAGTTCTTC.

The chain recombines TRBV27 with TRBJ1-2; 8 bases map to TRBD1. The CDR3 spans 14 residues. V dropped 5 bases and J dropped 5; count of bases not matched to a gene: 7. The germline CDR1 and CDR2 sequences are MNHEY and SMNVEV (reference sequence). CDR3 sequence (DNA): TGTGCCAGCAGTCCCTTGAACAGGGGGTATGGCTACACCTTC. This gives the protein CASSPLNRGYGYTF.

This clonotype was seen more than once but under ten times. This sequence joins TRBV28 and TRBJ1-2, with 7 bases aligning to TRBD1. With 5 bases clipped from V and 8 bases from J, the junction kept 11 bases outside the gene matches. Germline V gene data show CDR1 as MDHEN and CDR2 as SYDVKM. CDR3 length: 14 amino acids. The CDR3 DNA sequence: TGTGCCAGCAGTACCCGACAGGGCGTCGGGGGCTACACCTTC. It codes for CASSTRQGVGGYTF.

The chain uses TRBV10-3 and TRBJ2-3, with a possible D match to TRBD2 (6 bases). Deletions cut 10 bases from V and 0 bases from J, with 17 bases between. The V gene's germline CDR1 is ENHRY and CDR2 SYGVKD. The CDR3 consists of 15 residues. CDR3 coding DNA: TGTGCCACCCGGTTAGAGGGACTCAGCACAGATACGCAGTATTTT. The encoded protein is CATRLEGLSTDTQYF.

This clonotype has ten or more counts. V and J are TRBV5-5 and TRBJ1-1; TRBD1 might be the D (6 bases). Germline-derived CDR1 and CDR2 are SGHKS and YYEKEE (reference sequence). The V gene lost 6 bases and the J gene lost 0 bases, with 9 bases spanning the gap. The length of the CDR3 is 13 residues. In nucleotides, the CDR3 is TGTGCCAGCACCGACAGGTTGAACACTGAAGCTTTCTTT. Its translation is CASTDRLNTEAFF.

This clonotype was seen at least ten times. DNA of the CDR3: TGTGCCAGCAGCACACGGACTAGCGGGTACCAAGAGACCCAGTACTTC. This gives the protein CASSTRTSGYQETQYF. The rearrangement links TRBV9 to TRBJ2-5; 11 bases agree with TRBD2. The CDR3 length is 16 residues. J lost 0 bases, V lost 4 bases, and 5 bases had no gene match. CDR1 and CDR2 from the germline V gene are SGDLS and YYNGEE.

This clonotype was counted many times. The chain is built from TRBV29-1 and TRBJ2-7, with D tentatively TRBD2 (6 bases). V was pared by 6 bases and J by 3 bases, with 27 bases between. CDR3 size: 17 residues. CDR1 SQVTM and CDR2 ANQGSEA come from the germline V gene. The CDR3 DNA reads TGCAGCGTAAAAATAGGGACCGCGGGGCCCCAGGTCTACGAGCAGTACTTC. The encoded protein is CSVKIGTAGPQVYEQYF.

Only a few counts were recorded for this clonotype. Just one base apart from a much larger clone, this may be a read error. The V gene is TRBV29-1, the J gene TRBJ2-1; weak D call: TRBD2 (8 bases). The DNA end lines up better with TRBJ2-7; the J call may be wrong. Germline values: CDR1 SQVTM, CDR2 ANQGSEA. The CDR3 contains 14 residues. The CDR3 DNA reads TGCAGCGTTGCCGGGAGGGGGCCCTACAATGAGCAGTACTTC. Translating gives CSVAGRGPYNEQYF.